These 18 T cell receptor beta chains share one sample of origin, sequenced in a study of blood T cell repertoires in COVID-19. The data were produced by immunoSEQ multiplex PCR, yet TCRdb's version contains in-frame clones alone and is incomplete. The repertoire has 300,000 to 350,000 clones, under 95% of them found once; the top ten carry 3% to 4%. Sequencing used peripheral blood. All receptors come from a young woman who had recovered from COVID-19.

The chain joins TRBV7-9 to TRBJ1-1, with D maybe TRBD1 (5 bases). The germline V gene has CDR1 SEHNR and CDR2 FQNEAQ (reference sequence). There are 15 residues in the CDR3. Trimming took off 2 bases at V and 6 bases at J, with 16 bases between the two ends. In nucleotides, the CDR3 is TGTGCCAGCAGCTTAATGCAGGGAATGATCGCTGAAGCTTTCTTT. Translated: CASSLMQGMIAEAFF.

V and J are TRBV3-1 (or the pseudogene TRBV3-2) and TRBJ2-4; TRBD1 agrees at 8 bases. V was pared by 1 base and J by 5 bases, with 7 bases of the junction left unmatched. The CDR3 length is 16 residues. CDR1 and CDR2 (germline): LGHDT, YNNKEL (reference sequence). The CDR3, as DNA: TGTGCCAGCAGCCAAGCTCCCGGGACAGGCCAAAACATTCAGTACTTC. This sequence encodes CASSQAPGTGQNIQYF.

The genes are TRBV6-5 and TRBJ1-1; 7 bases align to TRBD1. Germline values: CDR1 MNHEY, CDR2 SVGAGI. Trimming removed 5 bases from V and 5 bases from J; junction bases left unmatched: 11. The CDR3 covers 15 residues. CDR3 nucleotides: TGTGCCAGCAGTAGGGCAGGGGGAATGAGGACTGAAGCTTTCTTT. Translated, it gives CASSRAGGMRTEAFF.

DNA of the CDR3: TGTGCCAGCAGCCCATTACCTGGGAGGCAGTATTTT. Amino acids: CASSPLPGRQYF. V and J are TRBV11-3 and TRBJ2-3; D is possibly TRBD2 (5 bases). Trimming stripped 5 bases from V and 11 bases from J, with 14 bases between. CDR3 length: 12 residues. CDR1 and CDR2 from the germline V gene are SGHNT and YENEEA.

The chain carries TRBV9 and TRBJ1-3, with D maybe TRBD1 (5 bases). Germline CDR1 is SGDLS and CDR2 is YYNGEE. Trimming shortened V by 2 bases and J by 0 bases, and 21 bases separated the two germline ends. The CDR3 spans 19 residues. This CDR3 is CASSVLRTRAPFSGNTIYF. In DNA, the CDR3 is TGTGCCAGCAGCGTCCTCCGGACACGGGCCCCCTTCTCTGGAAACACCATATATTTT.

The CDR3 spells CASSDWPYNEQFF. The CDR3 bases are TGTGCCAGCAGTGACTGGCCTTACAATGAGCAGTTCTTC. The rearrangement links TRBV6-4 to TRBJ2-1; D is unresolved. The V gene's germline CDR1 is MRHNA and CDR2 SNTAGT. The CDR3 has 13 amino acids. Trimming shortened V by 1 base and J by 4 bases, and 5 bases separated the two germline ends.

The gene calls are TRBV7-7 and TRBJ2-1; 10 bases are shared with TRBD2. The CDR3 loop spans 17 amino acids. The trim removed 5 bases at V and 0 bases at J, leaving 7 bases unmatched. The germline V gene encodes CDR1 SSHAT and CDR2 FNYEAQ (reference sequence). For the CDR3, the DNA is TGTGCCAGCAGCATTGGACTAGCGGAGGTCTCCTACAATGAGCAGTTCTTC. Translated, it gives CASSIGLAEVSYNEQFF.

This clone showed up just once. This rearrangement joins TRBV18 to TRBJ2-3; 8 nucleotides match TRBD2. CDR1 and CDR2 (germline): KGHSH, LQKENI. This CDR3 region has 17 residues. Trimming took 5 bases from V and 1 from J; bases not matched to a gene: 11. Here the CDR3 reads CASSVQKATSGTDTQYF. For the CDR3, the DNA is TGTGCCAGCTCAGTACAGAAGGCGACTAGCGGCACAGATACGCAGTATTTT.

The CDR3 sequence is CASSLATATDTQYF. The CDR3 DNA follows: TGCGCCAGCAGCTTGGCGACAGCCACAGATACGCAGTATTTT. The genes are TRBV5-1 and TRBJ2-3, with a weak D call TRBD1 (5 bases). The CDR3 has 14 amino acids. The V gene lost 0 bases and the J gene lost 2 bases, with 7 bases spanning the gap. In germline, CDR1 is SGHRS, CDR2 YFSETQ.

The chain recombines TRBV19 with TRBJ1-1; 7 bases match TRBD1. The CDR3 loop spans 15 amino acids. Germline CDR1 and CDR2: LNHDA and SQIVND (reference sequence). V trimming: 4 bases; J trimming: 1 base; junction bases outside the gene matches: 6. CDR3 in amino acids: CASSTSAGGNTEAFF. CDR3 bases: TGTGCCAGTAGTACGTCGGCAGGGGGGAACACTGAAGCTTTCTTT.

The chain has TRBV7-2 and TRBJ2-3, with 13 bases identical to TRBD2. CDR3 length: 18 amino acids. V shed 5 bases, J shed 5 bases, and the junction held 13 bases outside the gene matches. Per the germline V gene, CDR1 is SGHTA and CDR2 is FQGNSA. The CDR3 is CASSETSGRLDVVDTQYF. DNA for the CDR3: TGTGCCAGCAGCGAGACTAGCGGGAGGCTCGACGTCGTAGATACGCAGTATTTT. The full variable domain, rest sourced from reference TRBV7-2 and TRBJ2-3, is GAGVSQSPSNKVTEKGKDVELRCDPISGHTALYWYRQSLGQGLEFLIYFQGNSAPDKSGLPSDRFSAERTGGSVSTLTIQRTQQEDSAVYLCASSETSGRLDVVDTQYFGPGTRLTVL.

In the case of this clone: At the DNA level, this CDR3 is encoded by other sequences in the same sample as well. The rearrangement joins TRBV11-3 to TRBJ2-2, with 11 bases lining up with TRBD2. V dropped 4 bases and J dropped 3; count of bases not matched to a gene: 4. Per germline, CDR1 SGHNT and CDR2 YENEEA. The CDR3 has 16 residues. The chain's CDR3 is CASSSGTSGDTGELFF. Here the CDR3 DNA reads TGTGCCAGCAGCTCGGGGACTAGCGGAGACACCGGGGAGCTGTTTTTT.

Only a few counts were recorded for this clone. V usage is TRBV12-3 or TRBV12-4 and J usage is TRBJ2-2; no definite D call. The V end was cut by 6 bases, the J end by 6 bases, with 11 bases between. The CDR3 runs to 13 residues. CDR3 sequence: CASRQIGPGELFF. In DNA form, the CDR3 reads TGTGCCAGCAGACAGATTGGGCCCGGGGAGCTGTTTTTT.

On this clone itself: Within the sample, other DNA sequences also encode this same CDR3. This chain connects TRBV6-2 or TRBV6-3 to TRBJ2-1; a possible D gene is TRBD2 (6 bases). This CDR3 is built from 15 residues. V was cut by 0 bases and J by 2 bases, with 8 bases left in between. Germline lookup yields CDR1 MNHEY and CDR2 SVGEGT. The CDR3 loop reads CASSYSAGTYNEQFF. The CDR3 nucleotides read TGTGCCAGCAGTTACTCCGCGGGGACCTACAATGAGCAGTTCTTC.

This clone was picked up a small number of times. V and J are TRBV5-8 and TRBJ1-5; possibly TRBD1 for D (5 bases). This CDR3 is built from 13 residues. V was clipped by 1 base and J by 6 bases, with 8 bases between them. Looked up from germline, CDR1 is SGHTS and CDR2 is YDEGEE. The CDR3 loop is CASSLSRAQPQHF. Here the CDR3 DNA reads TGTGCCAGCAGCTTGTCCAGGGCTCAGCCCCAGCATTTT. Full variable domain (remainder filled in from reference TRBV5-8 and TRBJ1-5): EAGVTQSPTHLIKTRGQQATLRCSPISGHTSVYWYQQALGLGLQFLLWYDEGEERNRGNFPPRFSGRQFPNYSSELNVNALELEDSALYLCASSLSRAQPQHFGDGTRLSIL.

The chain couples TRBV7-2 to TRBJ2-1, with 7 bases matching TRBD2. The CDR3 covers 15 residues. CDR1 and CDR2 from the germline V gene are SGHTA and FQGNSA. Trimming at V came to 3 bases and at J to 6 bases, leaving 8 bases not matched to a gene. The CDR3 DNA reads TGTGCCAGCAGCTTGTCCGGGAGGCCCTCCAATGAGCAGTTCTTC. Its protein product is CASSLSGRPSNEQFF.

The chain couples TRBV14 to TRBJ1-1, with TRBD1 matching over 7 bases. The CDR3 totals 16 residues. Per germline, CDR1 SGHDN and CDR2 FVKESK. V dropped 0 bases and J dropped 0; count of bases not matched to a gene: 4. The CDR3 sequence: CASSQDQGVMNTEAFF. The CDR3 DNA sequence: TGTGCCAGCAGCCAAGATCAGGGGGTCATGAACACTGAAGCTTTCTTT.

V usage is TRBV11-2 and J usage is TRBJ2-2; D remains ambiguous. Germline-derived CDR1 and CDR2 are SGHAT and FQNNGV. The CDR3 is made up of 14 amino acids. The germline V and J ends were trimmed by 1 base and 7 bases, with 10 bases remaining between them. The CDR3 nucleotides read TGTGCCAGCAGCTTAGGTAGAACGGTCGGGGAGCTGTTTTTT. Its protein is CASSLGRTVGELFF.